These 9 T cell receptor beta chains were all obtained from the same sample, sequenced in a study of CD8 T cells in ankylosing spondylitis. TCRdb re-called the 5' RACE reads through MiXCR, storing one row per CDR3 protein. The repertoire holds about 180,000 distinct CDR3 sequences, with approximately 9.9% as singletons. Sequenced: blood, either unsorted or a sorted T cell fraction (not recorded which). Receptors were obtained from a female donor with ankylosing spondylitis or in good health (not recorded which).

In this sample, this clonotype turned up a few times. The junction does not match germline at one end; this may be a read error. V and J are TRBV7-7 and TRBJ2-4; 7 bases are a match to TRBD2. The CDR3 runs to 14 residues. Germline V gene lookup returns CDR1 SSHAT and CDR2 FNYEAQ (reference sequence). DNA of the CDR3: TGTGCTAGCAAAGCGGGACCAGGCAAAAACATTCAGTACTTC. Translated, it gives CASKAGPGKNIQYF.

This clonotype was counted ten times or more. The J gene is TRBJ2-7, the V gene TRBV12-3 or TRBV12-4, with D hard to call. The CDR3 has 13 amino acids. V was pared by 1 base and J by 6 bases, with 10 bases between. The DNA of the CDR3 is TGTGCCAGCAGTTTAGGAGGTACCGGCGAGCAGTACTTC. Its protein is CASSLGGTGEQYF.

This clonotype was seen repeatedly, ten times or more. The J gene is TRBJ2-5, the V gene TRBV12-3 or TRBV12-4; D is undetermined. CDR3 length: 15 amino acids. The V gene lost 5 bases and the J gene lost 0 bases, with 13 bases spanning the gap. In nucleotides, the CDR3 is TGTGCCAGCAGTCTCCTTCCCGCAGACCAAGAGACCCAGTACTTC. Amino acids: CASSLLPADQETQYF.

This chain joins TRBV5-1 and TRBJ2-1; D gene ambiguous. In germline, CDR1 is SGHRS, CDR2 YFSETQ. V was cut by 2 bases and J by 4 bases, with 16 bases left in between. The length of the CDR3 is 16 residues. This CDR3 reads CASSFTLQGPYNEQFF. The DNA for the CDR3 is TGCGCCAGCAGCTTTACCCTACAAGGGCCTTACAATGAGCAGTTCTTC.

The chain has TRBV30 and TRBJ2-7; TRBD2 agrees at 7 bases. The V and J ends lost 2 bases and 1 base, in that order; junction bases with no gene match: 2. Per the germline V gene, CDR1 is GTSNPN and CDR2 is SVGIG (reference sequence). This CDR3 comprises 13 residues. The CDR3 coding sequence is TGTGCCTGGAGTTTGCGGGGGTCCTACGAGCAGTACTTC. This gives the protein CAWSLRGSYEQYF.

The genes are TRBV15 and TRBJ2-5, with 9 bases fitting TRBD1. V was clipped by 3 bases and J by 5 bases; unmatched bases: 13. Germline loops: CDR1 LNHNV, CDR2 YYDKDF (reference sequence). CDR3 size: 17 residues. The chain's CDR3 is CATSRIQRIDRGETQYF. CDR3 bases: TGTGCCACCAGCAGGATACAGAGAATTGACAGGGGGGAGACCCAGTACTTC.

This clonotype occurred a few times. The CDR3, as DNA: TGCAGTGCTAGATTCCTCAGATCCATTGAGCAGTTCTTC. Translation: CSARFLRSIEQFF. The chain carries TRBV20-1 and TRBJ2-1; D ambiguous. The germline CDR1 and CDR2 sequences are DFQATT and SNEGSKA (reference sequence). The ends were cut back, 2 bases at V and 9 bases at J, with 14 bases in the middle. The CDR3 consists of 13 residues.

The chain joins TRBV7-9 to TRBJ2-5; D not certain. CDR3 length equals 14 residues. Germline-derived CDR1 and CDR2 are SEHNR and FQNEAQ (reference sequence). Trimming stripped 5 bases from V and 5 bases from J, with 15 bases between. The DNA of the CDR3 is TGTGCCAGCAGCCCTGAGAGGATAGAGGAGACCCAGTACTTC. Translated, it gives CASSPERIEETQYF.

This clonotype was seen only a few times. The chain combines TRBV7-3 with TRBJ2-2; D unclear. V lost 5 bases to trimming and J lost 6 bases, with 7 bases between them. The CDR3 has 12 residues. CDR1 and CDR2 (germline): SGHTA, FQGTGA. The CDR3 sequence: CASSPRAGELFF. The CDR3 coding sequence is TGTGCCAGCAGCCCCCGGGCCGGGGAGCTGTTTTTT.